The 13 T cell receptor beta chains below come from one sample, sequenced in a study of blood T cell repertoires in COVID-19. Clones were read by immunoSEQ multiplex PCR, and TCRdb kept only the in-frame ones, dropping some. The data contain 200,000 to 300,000 clones, about 90% of them seen just once; the ten biggest clones take up over 3.5%. Sequencing was carried out using peripheral blood. The origin of the receptors is a woman between 40 and 50 years old with acute or convalescent COVID-19.

V is TRBV27 and J is TRBJ1-2; D is ambiguous. Germline V gene lookup returns CDR1 MNHEY and CDR2 SMNVEV (reference sequence). V dropped 3 bases and J dropped 4 bases, with 15 bases sitting between them. This CDR3 has 15 residues. As DNA, the CDR3 is TGTGCCAGCAGTTTGACCGTCGAGGGCGGCTATGGCTACACCTTC. It codes for CASSLTVEGGYGYTF.

The gene calls are TRBV11-2 and TRBJ2-2, with TRBD2 identical over 11 bases. The germline CDR1 and CDR2 sequences are SGHAT and FQNNGV. V trimming: 1 base; J trimming: 3 bases; junction bases outside the gene matches: 4. The CDR3 length is 17 residues. CDR3 sequence (DNA): TGTGCCAGCAGCTTAGGGGGACTAGCGGCTTACACCGGGGAGCTGTTTTTT. Its protein is CASSLGGLAAYTGELFF.

This clone was observed a few times. This chain links TRBV18 with TRBJ1-1, with D possibly matching TRBD1 (5 bases). There are 14 residues in the CDR3. Germline lookup yields CDR1 KGHSH and CDR2 LQKENI. The V and J ends lost 2 bases and 5 bases respectively, with 12 bases between them. CDR3 amino acids: CASSPVHGGTEAFF. The CDR3 region has the DNA TGTGCCAGCTCACCAGTCCACGGGGGGACTGAAGCTTTCTTT.

The rearrangement joins TRBV14 to TRBJ1-6, with D unclear. The CDR3 is 13 amino acids. Germline-derived CDR1 and CDR2 are SGHDN and FVKESK. Trimming pared 5 bases from V and 6 bases from J, leaving 8 bases between. CDR3 bases: TGTGCCAGCAGCGAGATCTCTAATTCACCCCTCCACTTT. Its translation is CASSEISNSPLHF.

The chain couples TRBV2 to TRBJ1-6; 11 positions match TRBD1. The CDR3 sequence is 19 residues long. V shed 2 bases, J shed 5 bases, and the junction held 11 bases outside the gene matches. Germline CDR1 SNHLY, CDR2 FYNNEI. CDR3 nucleotides: TGTGCCAGCAGTGAATTGGGGGACAGGGGGTTATCCAATAATTCACCCCTCCACTTT. Its translation is CASSELGDRGLSNNSPLHF.

V and J are TRBV25-1 and TRBJ1-5, with D perhaps TRBD1 (6 bases). V was clipped by 3 bases and J by 2 bases, with 8 bases between them. Germline CDR1 and CDR2: MGHDK and SYGVNS. The CDR3 sequence is 14 residues long. The CDR3 reads CASSEAGGNQPQHF. The CDR3 nucleotides read TGTGCCAGCAGTGAGGCAGGGGGCAATCAGCCCCAGCATTTT.

The V gene is TRBV18, the J gene TRBJ1-5, with a tentative D call TRBD1 (6 bases). V lost 3 bases to trimming and J lost 3 bases, with 9 bases between them. The germline CDR1 and CDR2 sequences are KGHSH and LQKENI. CDR3 length: 14 residues. In DNA form, the CDR3 reads TGTGCCAGCTCACCGACAGGACTCAATCAGCCCCAGCATTTT. Its translation is CASSPTGLNQPQHF.

This clone was observed a few times. The genes are TRBV7-2 and TRBJ1-2; 8 bases are a match to TRBD1. V dropped 4 bases and J dropped 4; count of bases not matched to a gene: 8. The CDR3 sequence is 15 residues long. Germline assignment: CDR1 SGHTA and CDR2 FQGNSA. CDR3 nucleotides: TGTGCCAGCAGCTCCCGGACAGGGCCTGCCTATGGCTACACCTTC. It codes for CASSSRTGPAYGYTF.

This chain uses TRBV18 with TRBJ1-3; possibly TRBD1 for D (5 bases). The CDR3 contains 17 residues. The V and J ends lost 2 bases and 0 bases respectively, with 14 bases between them. Germline V gene data show CDR1 as KGHSH and CDR2 as LQKENI. The CDR3, as DNA: TGTGCCAGCTCACCATACAACAGGCCTTACTCTGGAAACACCATATATTTT. It translates to CASSPYNRPYSGNTIYF.

V gene TRBV30 combines with J gene TRBJ1-5, with D possibly TRBD1 on 6 matching bases. The CDR3 sequence is 12 residues long. The germline gives CDR1 GTSNPN, CDR2 SVGIG (reference sequence). V was pared by 5 bases and J by 1 base, with 6 bases between. The CDR3 DNA is TGTGCCTGGGGGACAAGCAATCAGCCCCAGCATTTT. Translating it yields CAWGTSNQPQHF.

The rearrangement links TRBV6-1 to TRBJ2-7; D possibly corresponds to TRBD2 (5 bases). Per the germline V gene, CDR1 is MNHNS and CDR2 is SASEGT. The V gene lost 2 bases and the J gene lost 4 bases, with 9 bases spanning the gap. The CDR3 consists of 13 residues. The CDR3 loop is CASSERDLYEQYV. CDR3 sequence (DNA): TGTGCCAGCAGTGAACGGGATTTATACGAGCAGTACGTC.

Turning to this clone: This sample includes further DNA sequences coding for the same CDR3. The genes are TRBV2 and TRBJ2-3; no definite D call. Germline CDR1 is SNHLY and CDR2 is FYNNEI. This CDR3 is built from 13 residues. The V and J ends lost 1 base and 3 bases respectively, with 5 bases between them. CDR3 sequence reads: CASSEGGTDTQYF. CDR3 bases: TGTGCCAGCAGTGAAGGAGGTACAGATACGCAGTATTTT.

The rearrangement joins TRBV29-1 to TRBJ1-1; D perhaps matches TRBD1 (6 bases). V was cut by 3 bases and J by 4 bases, with 15 bases left in between. This CDR3 region has 14 residues. Germline V gene data show CDR1 as SQVTM and CDR2 as ANQGSEA. CDR3: CSVEIYQGTTEAFF. The CDR3 bases are TGCAGCGTTGAGATTTACCAGGGGACCACTGAAGCTTTCTTT.